Listed below are T cell receptor beta chains from one sample, sequenced in a study of neurological immune-mediated disorders. TCRdb independently ran MiXCR on the 5' RACE reads; one entry per CDR3 protein. Of about 82,000 distinct CDR3 sequences detected, just over 2.5% appear once; the ten largest clones hold around 1.1%. Specimen: PBMCs. The receptors come from a woman aged 25 to 39 with multiple sclerosis. Each CDR3 is given with its conserved first and last residue. The D gene is left open where the match is weak. Size is stated for part of the rows, as once, few or many counts, or as a class when the clone is expanded.

d_call j_call v_call clone_size cdr3_nt cdr3_aa
. TRBJ2-1 TRBV24-1 many TGTGCCACCAGTGAGTGGGGCTCCTACAATGAGCAGTTCTTC CATSEWGSYNEQFF
TRBD2 TRBJ2-7 TRBV5-1 many TGCGCCAGCAGCCCACTAGCGGGAGACTACGAGCAGTACTTC CASSPLAGDYEQYF
TRBD1 TRBJ1-1 TRBV7-9 many TGTGCCAGCAGCATGGGGACAGTCATGAACACTGAAGCTTTCTTT CASSMGTVMNTEAFF
TRBD2 TRBJ2-1 TRBV10-2 many TGCGCCAGCAAGGTGACTAGCGGGGAAAACAATGAGCAGTTCTTC CASKVTSGENNEQFF
. TRBJ2-7 TRBV5-1 many TGCGCCAGCAGCGCAGGGGTTCCCTCCTTCGAGCAGTACTTC CASSAGVPSFEQYF
TRBD1 TRBJ2-5 TRBV25-1 few TGTGCCAGCAGTAAAAGACAGGGTCGCGAGACCCAGTACTTC CASSKRQGRETQYF
TRBD2 TRBJ2-1 TRBV3-1 many TGTGCCAGCAGCCAAGAGCGACTAGCGGGAGGTGGGAATGAGCAGTTCTTC CASSQERLAGGGNEQFF
. TRBJ2-7 TRBV5-1 many TGCGCCAGCACCCAGGGCGGGGCCGCTTCGGTCTACGAGCAGTACTTC CASTQGGAASVYEQYF
TRBD2 TRBJ2-3 TRBV20-1 many TGCAGTGCGTGGGGCTTCGCCGGGACTAGCGGGAGAACAGATACGCAGTATTTT CSAWGFAGTSGRTDTQYF
. TRBJ2-1 TRBV11-2 many TGTGCCAGCAGCATAATCACAGGGGAGGCCTACAATGAGCAGTTCTTC CASSIITGEAYNEQFF
. TRBJ2-1 TRBV6-5 many TGTGCCAGCAGTCCCTCGGACGGCTTCTACAATGAGCAGTTCTTC CASSPSDGFYNEQFF
. TRBJ1-1 TRBV15 few TGTGCCACCAGCGCTCTTTTACTCATGAACACTGAAGCTTTCTTT CATSALLLMNTEAFF
TRBD2 TRBJ2-1 TRBV5-1 . TGCTCCAGCAGCTCGGAGTCACCGGGACTAGCGGCCGGTGAATCCTACAATGAGCAGTTCTTC CSSSSESPGLAAGESYNEQFF
. TRBJ2-3 TRBV29-1 many TGCAGCGTTGAATCGCCAGGCACAGATACGCAGTATTTT CSVESPGTDTQYF
TRBD2 TRBJ2-3 TRBV20-1 few TGCAGTGCTAAACTAGCGGGAGATACGCAGTATTTT CSAKLAGDTQYF
. TRBJ1-1 TRBV29-1 many TGCAGCGTTGAAGATCAGGGGAAGAGGAACACTGAAGCTTTCTTT CSVEDQGKRNTEAFF
. TRBJ2-3 TRBV7-2 many TGTGCCAGCAGCTTAGAAGGGCGGAGCACAGATACGCAGTATTTT CASSLEGRSTDTQYF
TRBD2 TRBJ2-2 TRBV5-1 many TGCGCCAGCCGGACTAGCGGGAGTTTCAGTACTACCGGGGAGCTGTTTTTT CASRTSGSFSTTGELFF
TRBD2 TRBJ2-1 TRBV25-1 many TGTGCCAGCAGTAGTCTAGCGGGAGAAAATGAGCAGTTCTTC CASSSLAGENEQFF
TRBD1 TRBJ2-1 TRBV7-8 many TGTGCCAGCAGCTTAGGCGGGACAGGCTACAATGAGCAGTTCTTC CASSLGGTGYNEQFF
TRBD2 TRBJ2-6 TRBV20-1 many TGCAGTGCTAGCGGGAGGCTTGGGGCCAACGTCCTGACTTTC CSASGRLGANVLTF
. TRBJ2-7 TRBV24-1 many TGTGCCACCAGTGACACGACAGTCTACGAGCAGTACTTC CATSDTTVYEQYF
. TRBJ2-3 TRBV4-3 many TGCGCCAGCAGCCAATCCGGACTCGGCACAGATACGCAGTATTTT CASSQSGLGTDTQYF
. TRBJ2-3 TRBV4-3 many TGCGCCAGCAGCCCCTCAGCCCCAGGGTCAGATACGCAGTATTTT CASSPSAPGSDTQYF
. TRBJ1-3 TRBV4-3 many TGCGCCAGCAGCCAAGTCGGGCAGTCGCCTGGAAACACCATATATTTT CASSQVGQSPGNTIYF
. TRBJ1-1 TRBV13 many TGTGCCAGCAGCCCCCGGAGCCCTGAAGCTTTCTTT CASSPRSPEAFF
TRBD2 TRBJ2-5 TRBV5-1 . TGCGCCAGCAGCTTTGGCGGGGGAGAGACCCAGTACTTC CASSFGGGETQYF
. TRBJ2-6 TRBV5-1 many TGCGCCAGCAGCTTGGACGTAGGACGGGCAAGCTCTGGGGCCAACGTCCTGACTTTC CASSLDVGRASSGANVLTF
. TRBJ2-7 TRBV4-3 many TGCGCCAGCAGCCGATGGATGGGCGGAACCTACGAGCAGTACTTC CASSRWMGGTYEQYF
TRBD2 TRBJ2-3 TRBV28 many TGTGCCAGCAGTCTTCGGACTAGCGGCACAGATACGCAGTATTTT CASSLRTSGTDTQYF
. TRBJ2-7 TRBV12-3/TRBV12-4 many TGTGCCAGCAGTTTTGGACAGACCTACGAGCAGTACTTC CASSFGQTYEQYF
. TRBJ1-4 TRBV6-5 many TGTGCCAGCAGTCCAACCGGGAGCCTCAGGACCTTTAATGAAAAACTGTTTTTT CASSPTGSLRTFNEKLFF
. TRBJ2-3 TRBV7-3 many TGTGCCAGCAGCTTAATGGTCACAGATACGCAGTATTTT CASSLMVTDTQYF
TRBD1 TRBJ2-7 TRBV20-1 many TGCAGTGCTGATCAGGGGACAGGCTACGAGCAGTACTTC CSADQGTGYEQYF
. TRBJ2-4 TRBV9 . TGTACCAGCAGCGTAGGGGATCGGAGGGGGCGTAGAAACATTCAGTACTTC CTSSVGDRRGRRNIQYF
TRBD1 TRBJ1-6 TRBV20-1 many TGCAGTGCTAGAGACCGGGACAGGGGATTTTCACCCCTCCACTTT CSARDRDRGFSPLHF
TRBD2 TRBJ2-7 TRBV5-1 many TGCGCCAGCAGCTTTGATGGGACTAGCGGTTACGTGCAGTACTTC CASSFDGTSGYVQYF
. TRBJ2-2 TRBV10-1 many TGCGCCAGCAGGGGTTCCGGGGAGCTGTTTTTT CASRGSGELFF
. TRBJ2-1 TRBV6-2/TRBV6-3 many TGTGCCAGCAGTCCGGAATCCGCCTCCTGGGTCAATGAGCAGTTCTTC CASSPESASWVNEQFF
TRBD2 TRBJ2-7 TRBV13 many TGTGCCAGCAGCTTAGCAGTAGCGGGAACGGCCTACGAGCAGTACTTC CASSLAVAGTAYEQYF
. TRBJ2-3 TRBV20-1 many TGCAGTGCCCTCAGTTGGGATACGCAGTATTTT CSALSWDTQYF
TRBD1 TRBJ2-4 TRBV20-1 many TGCAGTGCGACAGGGCCCGGAAACATTCAGTACTTC CSATGPGNIQYF
TRBD1 TRBJ2-3 TRBV7-2 many TGTGCCAGCAGCCGGGGACAGTTCACGGGCACAGATACGCAGTATTTT CASSRGQFTGTDTQYF
TRBD1 TRBJ2-1 TRBV12-3/TRBV12-4 many TGTGCCAGCAGTTCCGGACAGGGTGCTGAGCAGTTCTTC CASSSGQGAEQFF
TRBD1 TRBJ2-7 TRBV6-2/TRBV6-3 many TGTGCCAGCAGTTTATGGACAGGGGTCCACGAGCAGTACTTC CASSLWTGVHEQYF
TRBD1 TRBJ2-2 TRBV13 many TGTGCCAGCAGCGACAGGGGAGATTCGAACACCGGGGAGCTGTTTTTT CASSDRGDSNTGELFF
TRBD2 TRBJ2-1 TRBV7-6 . TGTGCCAGCAGCTTAGCAGGGCTAGCGGGAGGTGTGAATGAGCAGTTCTTC CASSLAGLAGGVNEQFF
. TRBJ1-2 TRBV24-1 many TGTGCCACCAGCCCACCGGGGGCGGATGGCTACACCTTC CATSPPGADGYTF
TRBD2 TRBJ2-3 TRBV5-1 many TGCGCCAGCAGCCTCCCTAGCGGGAGTACAGATACGCAGTATTTT CASSLPSGSTDTQYF
. TRBJ1-1 TRBV24-1 many TGTGCCACCAGTGATTCAGGTGGAGCAGGGGCTGGGGTGACTGAAGCTTTCTTT CATSDSGGAGAGVTEAFF
. TRBJ2-6 TRBV6-5 many TGTGCCAGCAGAGCCGCAGGGCTTCTTTACTCTGGGGCCAACGTCCTGACTTTC CASRAAGLLYSGANVLTF
. TRBJ1-1 TRBV12-3/TRBV12-4 many TGTGCCAGCCGCCGGGACTTGAACACTGAAGCTTTCTTT CASRRDLNTEAFF
. TRBJ2-7 TRBV4-1 many TGCGCCAGCAGCCAAGATCTAGGGTGGGGATCCTACGAGCAGTACTTC CASSQDLGWGSYEQYF
. TRBJ2-2 TRBV4-1 many TGCGCCAGCAGCCGGTATACAGGGTCCGGGGAGCTGTTTTTT CASSRYTGSGELFF
. TRBJ2-5 TRBV29-1 many TGCAGCGTTCGGAGGCAGGGTTACGGGACCCAGTACTTC CSVRRQGYGTQYF